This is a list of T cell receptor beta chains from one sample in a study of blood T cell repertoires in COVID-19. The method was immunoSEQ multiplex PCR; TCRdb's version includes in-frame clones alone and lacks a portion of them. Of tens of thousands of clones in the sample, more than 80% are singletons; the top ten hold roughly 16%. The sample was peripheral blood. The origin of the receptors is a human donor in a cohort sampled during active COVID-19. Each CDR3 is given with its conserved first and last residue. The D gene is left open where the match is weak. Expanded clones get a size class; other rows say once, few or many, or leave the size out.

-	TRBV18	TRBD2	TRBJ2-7	CASSYLGTTNEQYF	TGTGCCAGCTCCTACCTCGGGACTACGAACGAGCAGTACTTC
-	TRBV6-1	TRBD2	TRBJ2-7	CASSAADSGGFYEQYF	TGTGCCAGCAGTGCTGCTGATAGCGGGGGATTCTACGAGCAGTACTTC
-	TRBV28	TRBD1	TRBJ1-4	CASSRGQGTSEEKLFF	TGTGCCAGCAGCCGGGGACAGGGGACGTCTGAGGAAAAACTGTTTTTT
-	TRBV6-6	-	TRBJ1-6	CASSLQGPNSPLHF	TGTGCCAGCAGCCTACAGGGCCCCAATTCACCCCTCCACTTT
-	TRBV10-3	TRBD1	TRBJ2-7	CAISDTGGRSYEQYF	TGTGCCATCAGTGATACAGGGGGCAGGTCCTACGAGCAGTACTTC
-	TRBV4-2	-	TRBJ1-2	CASSRDPRGNGYTF	TGTGCCAGCAGCCGAGACCCCCGGGGGAATGGCTACACCTTC
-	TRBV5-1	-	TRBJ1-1	CASSATGTTNTEAFF	TGCGCCAGCAGCGCAACCGGGACAACAAACACTGAAGCTTTCTTT
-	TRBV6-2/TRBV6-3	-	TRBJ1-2	CASSYSRSNYGYTF	TGTGCCAGCAGTTACTCACGGAGTAACTATGGCTACACCTTC
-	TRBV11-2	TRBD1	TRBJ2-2	CASSWSTGSTGELFF	TGTGCCAGCAGCTGGTCGACAGGGAGCACCGGGGAGCTGTTTTTT
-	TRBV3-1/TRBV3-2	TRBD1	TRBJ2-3	CASSQDRDSSSTDTQYF	TGTGCCAGCAGCCAAGATCGGGACAGCTCTAGCACAGATACGCAGTATTTT
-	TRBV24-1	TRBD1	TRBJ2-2	CATSDTGGADTGELFF	TGTGCCACCAGTGATACAGGGGGCGCCGATACCGGGGAGCTGTTTTTT
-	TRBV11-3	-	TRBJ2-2	CASSPTTFPGELFF	TGTGCCAGCAGCCCAACGACTTTTCCCGGGGAGCTGTTTTTT
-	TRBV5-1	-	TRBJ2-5	CASSLGGHGRETQYF	TGCGCCAGCAGCTTGGGCGGACATGGCCGGGAGACCCAGTACTTC
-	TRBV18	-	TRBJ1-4	CASSPGGRGSTNEKLFF	TGTGCCAGCTCACCAGGAGGCAGGGGATCCACTAATGAAAAACTGTTTTTT
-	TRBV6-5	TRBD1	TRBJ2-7	CASSPGQIYYEQYF	TGTGCCAGCAGCCCGGGACAGATTTACTACGAGCAGTACTTC
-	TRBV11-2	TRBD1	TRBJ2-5	CASSLDRDRPYQETQYF	TGTGCCAGCAGCTTAGACCGGGACAGACCTTACCAAGAGACCCAGTACTTC
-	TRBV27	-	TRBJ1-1	CASHPRTGEAFF	TGTGCCAGCCACCCAAGAACCGGTGAAGCTTTCTTT
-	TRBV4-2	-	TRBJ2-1	CASSQGIGGAYNEQFF	TGTGCCAGCAGCCAAGGCATCGGGGGAGCCTACAATGAGCAGTTCTTC
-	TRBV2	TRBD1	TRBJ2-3	CASSDLGQGVSGTQYF	TGTGCCAGCAGTGACCTGGGACAGGGGGTATCTGGTACGCAGTATTTT
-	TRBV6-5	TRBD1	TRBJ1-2	CASRRDRQTNYGYTF	TGTGCCAGCAGAAGGGACAGGCAAACTAACTATGGCTACACCTTC
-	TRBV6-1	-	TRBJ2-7	CASSEATERLAKQYF	TGTGCCAGCAGTGAAGCGACAGAACGGCTTGCCAAGCAGTACTTC
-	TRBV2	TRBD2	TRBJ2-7	CASRLAGGLYEQYF	TGTGCCAGCCGACTAGCGGGGGGCCTCTACGAGCAGTACTTC
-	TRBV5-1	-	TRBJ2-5	CASSLQADGETQYF	TGCGCCAGCAGCTTACAGGCAGATGGGGAGACCCAGTACTTC
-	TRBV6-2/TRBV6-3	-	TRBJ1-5	CASSLGQTNQPQHF	TGTGCCAGCAGTTTAGGACAGACTAATCAGCCCCAGCATTTT
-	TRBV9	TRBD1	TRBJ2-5	CASSADRWYQETQYF	TGTGCCAGCAGCGCGGACAGGTGGTACCAAGAGACCCAGTACTTC
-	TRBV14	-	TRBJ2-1	CASSFRVFSYNEQFF	TGTGCCAGCAGCTTTAGAGTCTTCTCCTACAATGAGCAGTTCTTC
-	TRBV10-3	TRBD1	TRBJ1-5	CAIRGQENQPQHF	TGTGCCATCAGAGGACAGGAAAATCAGCCCCAGCATTTT
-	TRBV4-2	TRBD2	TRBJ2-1	CASSLGLAGEGEQFF	TGTGCCAGCAGCCTGGGACTAGCGGGAGAGGGTGAGCAGTTCTTC
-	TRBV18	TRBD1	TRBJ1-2	CASSRGQDRYGYTF	TGTGCCAGCTCACGGGGACAGGACAGATATGGCTACACCTTC
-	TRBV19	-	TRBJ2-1	CASSPNEIQGRFF	TGTGCCAGTAGCCCAAACGAGATACAGGGTCGGTTCTTC
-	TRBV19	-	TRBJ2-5	CASSDLRLGETQYF	TGTGCCAGTAGTGACCTCCGACTAGGGGAGACCCAGTACTTC
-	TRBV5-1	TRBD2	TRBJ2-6	CASSFTGTSGSGANVLTF	TGCGCCAGCAGCTTCACGGGGACTAGCGGCTCTGGGGCCAACGTCCTGACTTTC
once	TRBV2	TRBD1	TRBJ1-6	CASRKPGQGNSPLHF	TGTGCCAGCAGAAAACCGGGACAGGGAAATTCACCCCTCCACTTT
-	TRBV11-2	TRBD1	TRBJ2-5	CASSAKTGTQETQYF	TGTGCCAGCAGCGCTAAGACAGGGACGCAAGAGACCCAGTACTTC
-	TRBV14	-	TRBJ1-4	CASSPSEAFSLFF	TGTGCCAGCAGCCCATCGGAGGCCTTTTCACTGTTTTTT
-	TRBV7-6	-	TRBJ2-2	CASSLVPGANTGELFF	TGTGCCAGCAGCTTAGTACCAGGGGCGAACACCGGGGAGCTGTTTTTT
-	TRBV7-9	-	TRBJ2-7	CASSLLRTGPTYEQYF	TGTGCCAGCAGCTTACTTCGTACAGGGCCAACCTACGAGCAGTACTTC
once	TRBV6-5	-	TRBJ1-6	CAVKQVGGPPLHF	TGTGCCGTCAAACAGGTTGGGGGCCCACCCCTCCACTTT
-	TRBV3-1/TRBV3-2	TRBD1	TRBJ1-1	CASSQGQGVLGAFF	TGTGCCAGCAGCCAGGGACAGGGGGTTTTAGGAGCTTTCTTT
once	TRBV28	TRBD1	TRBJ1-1	CASSLSFRGQNTEAFF	TGTGCCAGCAGTTTATCTTTTAGGGGGCAGAACACTGAAGCTTTCTTT
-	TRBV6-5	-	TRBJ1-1	CASTGEGNTEAFF	TGTGCCAGCACCGGGGAGGGGAACACTGAAGCTTTCTTT
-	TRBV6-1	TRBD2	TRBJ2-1	CASSEGVWGGNEQFF	TGTGCCAGCAGTGAAGGGGTTTGGGGGGGAAATGAGCAGTTCTTC
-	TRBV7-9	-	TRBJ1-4	CASSLPRPRQGEKLFF	TGTGCCAGCAGCTTACCCCGACCGCGTCAGGGGGAAAAACTGTTTTTT
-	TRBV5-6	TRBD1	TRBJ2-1	CASSWDRGRSEQFF	TGTGCCAGCAGCTGGGACAGGGGAAGAAGTGAGCAGTTCTTC
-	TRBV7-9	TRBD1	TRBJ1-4	CASSYGQGGNEKLFF	TGTGCCAGCAGCTACGGACAGGGGGGTAATGAAAAACTGTTTTTT
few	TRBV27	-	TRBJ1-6	CASSLVEAINSPLHF	TGTGCCAGCAGTTTAGTTGAGGCCATTAATTCACCCCTCCACTTT
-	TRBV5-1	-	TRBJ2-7	CASRRSVNSYEQYF	TGCGCCAGCAGAAGATCAGTGAACTCCTACGAGCAGTACTTC
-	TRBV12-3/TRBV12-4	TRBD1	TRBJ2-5	CASSPQGPETQYF	TGTGCCAGCAGTCCACAGGGGCCGGAGACCCAGTACTTC
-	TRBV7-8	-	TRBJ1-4	CASSLGGGRDEKLFF	TGTGCCAGCAGCTTAGGGGGGGGCAGGGACGAAAAACTGTTTTTT
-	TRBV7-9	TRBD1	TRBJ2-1	CASSTDRDLGYNEQFF	TGTGCCAGCTCTACCGACAGGGATCTCGGGTACAATGAGCAGTTCTTC
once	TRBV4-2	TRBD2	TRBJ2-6	CASSPWTSGGAEFSGANVLTF	TGTGCCAGCAGCCCTTGGACTAGCGGGGGAGCCGAGTTCTCTGGGGCCAACGTCCTGACTTTC
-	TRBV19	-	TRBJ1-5	CASSITSVSNQPQHF	TGTGCCAGTAGTATAACGTCGGTGAGCAATCAGCCCCAGCATTTT
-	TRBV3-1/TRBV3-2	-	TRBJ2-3	CASSHSGMAGTQYF	TGTGCCAGCAGCCATAGCGGTATGGCAGGTACGCAGTATTTT